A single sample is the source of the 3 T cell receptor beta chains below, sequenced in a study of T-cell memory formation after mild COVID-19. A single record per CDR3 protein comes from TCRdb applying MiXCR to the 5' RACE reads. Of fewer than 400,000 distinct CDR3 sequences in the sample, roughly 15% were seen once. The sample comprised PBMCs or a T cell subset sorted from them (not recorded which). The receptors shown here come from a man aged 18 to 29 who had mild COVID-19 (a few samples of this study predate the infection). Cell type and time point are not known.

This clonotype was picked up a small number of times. CDR3 DNA: TGCAGTGCTAAGGACACGAGCTCCTACGAGCAGTACTTC. Translation gives CSAKDTSSYEQYF. This chain connects TRBV20-1 to TRBJ2-7; TRBD1 is a possible D gene (5 bases). Germline V gives CDR1 DFQATT, CDR2 SNEGSKA (reference sequence). This CDR3 spans 13 amino acids. V was cut by 4 bases and J by 0 bases, with 10 bases left in between.

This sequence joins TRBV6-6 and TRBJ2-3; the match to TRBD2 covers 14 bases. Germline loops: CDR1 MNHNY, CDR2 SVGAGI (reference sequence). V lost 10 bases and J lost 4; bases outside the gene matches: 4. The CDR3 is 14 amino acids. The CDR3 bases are TGTGCCACGAAGACTAGCGGGGGGGCAGATACGCAGTATTTT. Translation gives CATKTSGGADTQYF.

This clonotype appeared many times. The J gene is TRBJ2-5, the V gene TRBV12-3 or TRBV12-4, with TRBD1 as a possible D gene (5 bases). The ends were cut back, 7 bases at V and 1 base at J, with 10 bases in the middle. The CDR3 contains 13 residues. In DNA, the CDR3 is TGTGCCAGCAAAAAAGACAGCCAAGAGACCCAGTACTTC. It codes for CASKKDSQETQYF.